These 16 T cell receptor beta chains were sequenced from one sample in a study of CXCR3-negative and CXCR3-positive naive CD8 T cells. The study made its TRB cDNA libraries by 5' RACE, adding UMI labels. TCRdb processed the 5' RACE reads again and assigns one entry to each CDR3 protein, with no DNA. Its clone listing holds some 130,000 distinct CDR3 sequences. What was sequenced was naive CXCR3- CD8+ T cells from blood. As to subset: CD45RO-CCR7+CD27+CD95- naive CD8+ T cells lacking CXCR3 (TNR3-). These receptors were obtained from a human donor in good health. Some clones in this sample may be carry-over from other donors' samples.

This CDR3 reads CASSFVGDQPQHF. V gene TRBV28 combines with J gene TRBJ1-5; the D call from TCRdb, TRBD1, cannot be confirmed without DNA. This CDR3 region has 13 residues. Germline V gives CDR1 MDHEN, CDR2 SYDVKM.

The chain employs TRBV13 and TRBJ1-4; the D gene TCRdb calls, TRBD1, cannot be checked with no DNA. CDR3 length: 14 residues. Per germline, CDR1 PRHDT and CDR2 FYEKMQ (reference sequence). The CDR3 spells CASSDRTGGARLFF.

CDR3: CASSPLAGGASYEQYF. The genes are TRBV27 and TRBJ2-7; TCRdb names TRBD2, which stays unverified in the absence of DNA. Per germline, CDR1 MNHEY and CDR2 SMNVEV (reference sequence). The CDR3 spans 16 residues.

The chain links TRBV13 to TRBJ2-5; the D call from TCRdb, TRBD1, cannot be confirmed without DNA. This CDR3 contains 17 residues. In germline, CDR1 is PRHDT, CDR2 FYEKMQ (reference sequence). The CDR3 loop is CASSLKSRGTEQETQYF.

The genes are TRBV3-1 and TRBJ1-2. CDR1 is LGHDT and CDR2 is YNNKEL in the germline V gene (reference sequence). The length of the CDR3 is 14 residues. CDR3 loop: CASSQANEPYGYTF.

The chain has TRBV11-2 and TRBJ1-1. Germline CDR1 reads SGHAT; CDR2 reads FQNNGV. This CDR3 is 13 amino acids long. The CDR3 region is CASSLGFNTEAFF.

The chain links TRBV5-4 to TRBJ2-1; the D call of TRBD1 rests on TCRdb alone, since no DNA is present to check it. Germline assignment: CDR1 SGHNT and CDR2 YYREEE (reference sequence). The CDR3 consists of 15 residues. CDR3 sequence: CASSSSGGSANEQFF.

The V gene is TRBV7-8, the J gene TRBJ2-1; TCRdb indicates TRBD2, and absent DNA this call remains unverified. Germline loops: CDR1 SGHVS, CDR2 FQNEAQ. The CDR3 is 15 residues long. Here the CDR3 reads CASSLGGGAFNEQFF.

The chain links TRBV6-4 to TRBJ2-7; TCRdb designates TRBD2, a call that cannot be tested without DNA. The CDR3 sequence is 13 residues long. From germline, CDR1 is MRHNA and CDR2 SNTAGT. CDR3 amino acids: CASSDSLVSEQYF.

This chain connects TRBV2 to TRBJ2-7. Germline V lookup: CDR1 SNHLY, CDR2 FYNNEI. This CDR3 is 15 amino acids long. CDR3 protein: CASNSRRRWDYEQYF.

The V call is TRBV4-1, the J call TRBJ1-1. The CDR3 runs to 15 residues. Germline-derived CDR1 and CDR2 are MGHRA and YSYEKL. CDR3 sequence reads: CASSSEGGVNTEAFF.

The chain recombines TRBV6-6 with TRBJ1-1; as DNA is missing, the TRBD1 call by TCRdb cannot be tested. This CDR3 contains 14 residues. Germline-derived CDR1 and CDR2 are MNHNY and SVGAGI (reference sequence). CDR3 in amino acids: CASSYSGGGTEAFF.

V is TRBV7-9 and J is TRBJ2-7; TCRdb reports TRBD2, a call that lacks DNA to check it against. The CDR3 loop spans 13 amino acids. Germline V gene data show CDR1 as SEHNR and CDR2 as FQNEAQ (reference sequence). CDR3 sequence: CASSSRLAYEQYF.

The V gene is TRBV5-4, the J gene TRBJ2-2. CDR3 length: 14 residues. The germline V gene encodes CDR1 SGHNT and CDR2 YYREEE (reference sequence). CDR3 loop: CASSLPTGPGELFF.

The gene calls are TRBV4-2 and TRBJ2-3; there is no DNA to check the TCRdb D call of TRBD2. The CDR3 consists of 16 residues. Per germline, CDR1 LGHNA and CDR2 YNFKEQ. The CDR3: CASSQEAGGYEDTQYF.

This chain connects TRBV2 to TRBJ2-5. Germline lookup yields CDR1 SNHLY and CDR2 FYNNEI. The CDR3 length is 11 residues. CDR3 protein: CASSERETQYF.